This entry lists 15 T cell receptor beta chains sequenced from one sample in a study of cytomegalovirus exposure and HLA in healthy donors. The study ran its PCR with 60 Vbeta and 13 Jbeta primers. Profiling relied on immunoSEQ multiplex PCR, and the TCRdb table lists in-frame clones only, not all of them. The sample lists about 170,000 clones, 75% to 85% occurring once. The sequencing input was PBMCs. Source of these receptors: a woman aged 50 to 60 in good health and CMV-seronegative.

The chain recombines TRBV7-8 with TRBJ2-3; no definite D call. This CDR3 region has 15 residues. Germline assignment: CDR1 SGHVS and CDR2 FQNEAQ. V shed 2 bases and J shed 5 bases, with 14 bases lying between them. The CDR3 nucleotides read TGTGCCAGCAGCTTATTAGTGTCGACGGGAGATACGCAGTATTTT. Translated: CASSLLVSTGDTQYF.

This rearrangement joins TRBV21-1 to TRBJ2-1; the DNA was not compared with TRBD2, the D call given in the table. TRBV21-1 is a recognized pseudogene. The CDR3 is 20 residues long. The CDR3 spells CASSKGKGKLASGSRNEQFF. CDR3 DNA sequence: TGTGCCAGCAGCAAAGGGAAGGGGAAGTTGGCTAGCGGGAGTAGAAATGAGCAGTTCTTC.

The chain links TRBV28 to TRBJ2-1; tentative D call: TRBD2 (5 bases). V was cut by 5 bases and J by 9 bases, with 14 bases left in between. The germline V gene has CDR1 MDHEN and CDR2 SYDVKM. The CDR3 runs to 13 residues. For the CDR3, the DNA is TGTGCCAGCAGTCCCCAACTAGTGGGTGAGCAGTTCTTC. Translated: CASSPQLVGEQFF. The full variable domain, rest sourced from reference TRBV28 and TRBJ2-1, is DVKVTQSSRYLVKRTGEKVFLECVQDMDHENMFWYRQDPGLGLRLIYFSYDVKMKEKGDIPEGYSVSREKKERFSLILESASTNQTSMYLCASSPQLVGEQFFGPGTRLTVL.

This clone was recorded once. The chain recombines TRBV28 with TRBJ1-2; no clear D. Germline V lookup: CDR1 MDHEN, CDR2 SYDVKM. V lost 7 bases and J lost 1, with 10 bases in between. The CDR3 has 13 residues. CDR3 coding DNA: TGTGCCAGCACCCCGTCACTTAACTATGGCTACACCTTC. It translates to CASTPSLNYGYTF.

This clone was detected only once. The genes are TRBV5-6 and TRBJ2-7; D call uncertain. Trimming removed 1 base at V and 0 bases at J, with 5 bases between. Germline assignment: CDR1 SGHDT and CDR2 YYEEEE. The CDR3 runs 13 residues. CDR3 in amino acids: CASSLPDSYEQYF. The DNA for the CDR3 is TGTGCCAGCAGCTTGCCAGACTCCTACGAGCAGTACTTC.

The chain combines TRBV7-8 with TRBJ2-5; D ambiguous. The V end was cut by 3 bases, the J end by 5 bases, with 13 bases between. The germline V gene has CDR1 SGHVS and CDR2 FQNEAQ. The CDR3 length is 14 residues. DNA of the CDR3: TGTGCCAGCAGCTTTCGAAGAGGCCGCGAGACCCAGTACTTC. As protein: CASSFRRGRETQYF. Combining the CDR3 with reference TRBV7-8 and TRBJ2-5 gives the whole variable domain GAGVSQSPRYKVAKRGQDVALRCDPISGHVSLFWYQQALGQGPEFLTYFQNEAQLDKSGLPSDRFFAERPEGSVSTLKIQRTQQEDSAVYLCASSFRRGRETQYFGPGTRLLVL.

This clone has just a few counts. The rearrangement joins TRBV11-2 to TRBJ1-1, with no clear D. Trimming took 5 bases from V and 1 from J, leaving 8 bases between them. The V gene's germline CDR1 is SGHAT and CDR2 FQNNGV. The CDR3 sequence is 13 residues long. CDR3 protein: CASSDGENTEAFF. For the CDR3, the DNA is TGTGCCAGCAGCGACGGGGAGAACACTGAAGCTTTCTTT.

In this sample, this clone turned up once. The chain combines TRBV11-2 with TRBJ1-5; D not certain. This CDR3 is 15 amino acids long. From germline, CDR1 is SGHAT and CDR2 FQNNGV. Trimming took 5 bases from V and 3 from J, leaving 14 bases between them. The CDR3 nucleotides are TGTGCCAGCAGCCCCGCGGTCAGCCCCAATCAGCCCCAGCATTTT. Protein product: CASSPAVSPNQPQHF.

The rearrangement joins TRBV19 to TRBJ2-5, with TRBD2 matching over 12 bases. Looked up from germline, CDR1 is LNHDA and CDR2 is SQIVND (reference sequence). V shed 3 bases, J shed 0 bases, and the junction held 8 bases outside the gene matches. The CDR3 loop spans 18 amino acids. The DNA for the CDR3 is TGTGCCAGTAGTATTGGGCCTAGCGGGAGGGGGTACCAAGAGACCCAGTACTTC. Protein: CASSIGPSGRGYQETQYF. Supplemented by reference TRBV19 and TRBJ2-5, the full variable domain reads DGGITQSPKYLFRKEGQNVTLSCEQNLNHDAMYWYRQDPGQGLRLIYYSQIVNDFQKGDIAEGYSVSREKKESFPLTVTSAQKNPTAFYLCASSIGPSGRGYQETQYFGPGTRLLVL.

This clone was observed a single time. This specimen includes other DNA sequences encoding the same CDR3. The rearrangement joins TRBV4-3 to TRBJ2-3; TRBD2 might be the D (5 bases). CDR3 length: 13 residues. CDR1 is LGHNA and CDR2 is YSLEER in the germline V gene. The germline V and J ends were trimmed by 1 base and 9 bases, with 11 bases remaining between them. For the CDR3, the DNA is TGCGCCAGCAGCCAAGGATTAGCGCCCACGCAGTATTTT. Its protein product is CASSQGLAPTQYF.

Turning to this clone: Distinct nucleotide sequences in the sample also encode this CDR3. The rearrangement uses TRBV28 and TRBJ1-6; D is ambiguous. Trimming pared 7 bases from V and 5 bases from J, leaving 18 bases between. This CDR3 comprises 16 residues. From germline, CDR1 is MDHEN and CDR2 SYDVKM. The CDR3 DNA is TGTGCCAGCACTGCACAAAGGAGGTCCAATAATTCACCCCTCCACTTT. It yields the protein CASTAQRRSNNSPLHF.

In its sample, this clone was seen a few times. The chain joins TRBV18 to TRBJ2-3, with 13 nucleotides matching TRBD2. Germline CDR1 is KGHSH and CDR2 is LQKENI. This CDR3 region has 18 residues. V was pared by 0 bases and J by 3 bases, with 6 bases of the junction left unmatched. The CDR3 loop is CASSPPRTSGSVTDTQYF. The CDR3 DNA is TGTGCCAGCTCACCACCCCGGACTAGCGGGAGTGTAACAGATACGCAGTATTTT. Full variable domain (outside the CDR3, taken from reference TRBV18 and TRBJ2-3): NAGVMQNPRHLVRRRGQEARLRCSPMKGHSHVYWYRQLPEEGLKFMVYLQKENIIDESGMPKERFSAEFPKEGPSILRIQQVVRGDSAAYFCASSPPRTSGSVTDTQYFGPGTRLTVL.

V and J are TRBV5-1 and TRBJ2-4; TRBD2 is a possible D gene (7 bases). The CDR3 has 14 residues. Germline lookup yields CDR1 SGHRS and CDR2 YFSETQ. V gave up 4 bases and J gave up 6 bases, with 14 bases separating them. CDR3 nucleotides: TGCGCCAGCAGCAGCGGGACAACAGGAAACATTCAGTACTTC. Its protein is CASSSGTTGNIQYF.

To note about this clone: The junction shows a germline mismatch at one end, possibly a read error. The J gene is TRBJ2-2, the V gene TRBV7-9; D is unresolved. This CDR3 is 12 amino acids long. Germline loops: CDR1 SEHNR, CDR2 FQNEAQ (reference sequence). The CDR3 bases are TGTTCCAGCAGCTTAGAACTCGGGGAGCTGTTTTTT. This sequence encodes CSSSLELGELFF.

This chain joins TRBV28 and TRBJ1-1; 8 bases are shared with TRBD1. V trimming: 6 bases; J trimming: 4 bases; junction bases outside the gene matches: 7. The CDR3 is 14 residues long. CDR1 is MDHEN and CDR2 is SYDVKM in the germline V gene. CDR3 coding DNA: TGTGCCAGCAGACCGGGACAGGTGGGCACTGAAGCTTTCTTT. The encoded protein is CASRPGQVGTEAFF.